Reported below is one T cell receptor beta chain. The sample originates from a study of T cell responses to AZD1222 COVID-19 vaccine. Produced via immunoSEQ multiplex PCR; TCRdb's table is partial and in-frame only. The sample lists some 140,000 clones; less than 95% were seen once. Germline V lookup: CDR1 LGHNA, CDR2 YNFKEQ. This CDR3 spans 15 amino acids. V lost 0 bases, J lost 6 bases, and 7 bases stayed unmatched. The input for sequencing was peripheral blood, taken on day 0 of AZD1222 vaccination. The source of this sequence is an adult in good health. The chain has TRBV4-2 and TRBJ2-5; 7 bases agree with TRBD1. CDR3 DNA sequence: TGTGCCAGCAGCCAAGATTCTGAGGGGGCGAAGACCCAGTACTTC. Amino acid sequence: CASSQDSEGAKTQYF.